This T cell receptor (beta chain) was identified during a study of cytomegalovirus exposure and HLA in healthy donors (dated by TCRdb to about 2017). Regarding the research as a whole: According to an earlier analysis of a few hundred of the donors, some 180 million T cells yielded 117 million unique TCR beta sequences and approximately 300 Gb of sequence data. HLA typing covered class I and class II loci at four-digit resolution. An earlier analysis of fewer than 700 of the donors applied high-throughput TCR beta sequencing to assess whether each TCR beta V gene segment acted as functional or pseudogenic. Because of strong linkage in the cohort, 4 to 6 DR-DQ haplotypes were treated as single units for association and clustering. The later analysis used no new phenotypic data to find candidate immune exposures, relying instead on TCR beta sequences and their occurrence across donors. Of the approximately 400 genotyped donors, about 80% fell in the genetic ancestry cluster associated with self-reported Caucasian donors. All discovery cohort repertoires had been generated using a single sequencing platform. In addition to the first cohort of 500 to 850 subjects, a separate validation cohort of 120 different subjects was used. The study aimed to test whether signatures of past pathogen exposure could be identified by cataloging public T cell receptors. In a later genetic analysis, genome-wide SNP genotypes for about 55% of the roughly 700 donors were used, and that subset was treated as a discovery cohort. A later analysis re-analyzed previously published TCR beta repertoires from 666 donors and added high-resolution HLA genotyping to study TCR occurrence patterns. The number of donors typed differed by locus, with 629-630 for A, B, C, DRB1 and DQB1, 522 for DQA1, 600 to 610 for DPA1, and some 470 for DPB1. The study profiled the T cell repertoires of 500 to 800 subjects by immunosequencing and related them to cytomegalovirus serostatus. To predict cytomegalovirus infection status, the study brought together high-throughput TCR immunosequencing, statistical association of individual TCRs with disease status, and machine learning. Donor age, sex, ethnicity and CMV serostatus were compiled alongside the repertoire data. Roughly 300 gigabases of sequencing data and 70 million to 100 million unique TCR sequences made up an early release that covered nearly 650 HLA-typed donors. On average, 235,054 unique TCR beta nucleotide sequences were sequenced per donor among about 400 genotyped donors of the cohort, with approximately 18% of those sequences being non-productive. Findings and caveats that apply to the study as a whole: The presence/absence analyses assumed that sequencing depth was roughly uniform across donors, and that assumption may not be true. The sequencing pipeline was judged likely to have produced a cluster of highly shared sequence variants as a technical artifact. In a later genetic analysis, fewer N-insertions in productive TCRs were reported among donors in an Asian-associated ancestry cluster than the roughly 700-donor mean. Three of the identified cytomegalovirus-associated TCR beta chains were confirmed in vitro to be specific for cytomegalovirus antigens. In a later analysis, several top co-occurrence clusters were reported to appear linked to parvovirus B19, influenza, CMV and Epstein-Barr virus. The classifier was reported to diagnose cytomegalovirus status with high specificity and sensitivity in both the original and validation cohorts. This cohort had only TCR beta chains sequenced, and the lack of alpha or paired-chain data limited which features could be detected. For the cohort, immune exposure information was limited to CMV serostatus. Correlated functional status among segregating V segments might be attributable to linkage disequilibrium, but an unknown experimental factor could not be ruled out. Compared with equally common non-associated chains, HLA-associated TCR beta chains in a later analysis were more clonally expanded and had lower generation probabilities. Most CMV-associated TCR beta chains appeared to be HLA-restricted in a later analysis, and the HLA associations seemed to be driven largely by CMV exposure. In a later genetic analysis, a missense DCLRE1C variant was associated with V-gene and J-gene trimming of TCR beta chains, and the association was replicated in an independent cohort. In a later analysis, TCR association rates were found to vary across HLA loci, with the most associated TCRs seen for DRB1 alleles and the fewest for HLA-C alleles. Some IMGT-functional V segments, including TRBV6-2 and TRBV6-3, could not be distinguished by the 87-base-pair reads and were therefore excluded. The study gave a list of 150 to 200 TCR beta chains associated with cytomegalovirus. A later analysis associated 15,000 or so TCR beta sequences with specific HLA alleles at a false discovery rate of 0.05. A further reported finding was that TCR beta sequences accurately predicted the HLA-A and HLA-B alleles for most subjects in the first cohort. Across donors, most TCR sequences were observed very rarely, whereas some public TCRs were present in many individuals. Because HLA typing was missing for some donors at each locus, association tests included only the typed subset. An earlier analysis of roughly 570 of the donors showed that most TCR beta V segments appeared in productive rearrangements either about 87% or about 30% of the time, which broadly matched IMGT annotations. Because counts were too low, seventeen rarely observed V segments, including chromosome 9 orphons, were excluded from the earlier analysis of several hundred of the donors. The authors suggested that the approach could potentially be generalized to other disease states and immunological phenotypes. Assigning TCR associations to individual alleles was difficult when HLA alleles, especially DR and DQ, strongly co-occurred.

In total, roughly 670 healthy bone marrow donors made up the cohort. At the time of sampling, all cohort members were nominally healthy, though unrecorded immune exposures were likely present. The donor was CMV seropositive and belonged to the group of 250 to 350 seropositive cohort members. Each donor provided a peripheral blood sample, and peripheral blood mononuclear cells were used for TCR beta sequencing. Genomic DNA was extracted from the blood cell samples with the Qiagen DNeasy Blood Extraction Kit. Libraries were prepared through the immunoSEQ multiplex PCR assay. For the multiplex PCR, a mixture combining 60 forward primers for TCR Vbeta segments and 13 reverse primers for TCR Jbeta segments was used. A multiplex PCR assay on genomic DNA amplified the CDR3 region of rearranged TCR beta genes. Amplified TCR beta libraries were sequenced as 87-base-pair reads on the Illumina HiSeq System. From the authors' description of their analysis: A later analysis counted around 72 million unique TCR beta chains across the 500 to 850 repertoires, and around 12 million of these chains were shared by at least two donors. To remove PCR and sequencing errors, raw reads were error-corrected and collapsed into unique sequences using a nearest-neighbor algorithm that merged closely related sequences. CDR3 sequences were aligned to IMGT reference sequences to assign V, D and J gene segments. For a sequence to be retained, a match of at least six nucleotides to both a V gene segment and a J gene segment was required. Rearrangements were called productive when the CDR3 lacked stop codons and stayed in frame with V and J; all others were non-productive. Following IMGT convention, CDR3 was defined as the stretch from the second conserved V-encoded cysteine to the conserved J-encoded phenylalanine. The earlier analysis of a few hundred of the donors excluded sequences that lacked an unambiguous match to a single V gene segment. In an earlier analysis of approximately 550 of the donors, V segments were called functional above 56.7% productive rearrangements and were called segregating when the between-donor standard deviation exceeded 5%. A statistical classification framework was built to diagnose cytomegalovirus status from the catalog of TCR beta chain sequences. A later analysis assigned V and J genes by comparing TCR nucleotide sequences with IMGT/GENE-DB human TR gene sequences. The TCRdist pipeline was used in a later analysis to assign CDR3 sequences and most-parsimonious VDJ recombination scenarios. In a later analysis, each TCR beta chain was defined by its CDR3 amino acid sequence together with its V-gene family, and reads without a unique V-gene family were excluded. A later analysis removed 592 highly shared, low-generation-probability nucleotide sequences to deal with suspected cross-contamination and a sequencing artifact. In a later analysis, a clonal expansion index was calculated for each public chain from normalized within-repertoire ranks of inferred template counts. In a later analysis, generation probabilities were computed using a VDJ recombination model fitted to out-of-frame rearrangements, and the results were checked against IGoR. In a later analysis, TCR-TCR, TCR-HLA and TCR-CMV co-occurrence was scored with hypergeometric tests, and a repertoire-size bias correction was applied to TCR pairs. In a later analysis, false discovery rates were estimated by permuting HLA or CMV assignments 20 times. In a later analysis, co-occurring TCRs were grouped with DBSCAN, and TCRdist sequence similarity was added when clustering was performed within HLA-allele-positive subsets. For co-occurrence clustering, repertoires with fewer than 30,000 or more than 120,000 public chains were excluded, along with five repertoires with anomalous nucleotide sharing. TCRdb's version of the immuneACCESS table is confined to in-frame rearrangements and falls short of the full clone set. An unresolved V gene accounts for under half of the shortfall where checked; the remainder is of unknown origin. That table gives V, J and clone size, and the DNA gave D and trimming. Counted in this sample were about 110,000 clones; about 80% of them appeared once. The top ten clonotypes cover approximately 7.7% of the sample.

At the junction V is shortened by 2 bases and J by 4 bases; bases outside the gene matches: 4. Counted from cysteine to phenylalanine, this CDR3 has 16 amino acids. The sequence is cut down to CDR3 DNA, 48 bases in frame from base 1. Sequences SEHNR (CDR1) and FQNEAQ (CDR2) are obtained from the germline V gene (reference sequence). As for this clone: Its antigen target is currently unknown. The sample holds no much larger clone one base away, and base qualities are not on file.

The chain is made from TRBV7-9 and TRBJ2-2, with 10 junctional bases fitting TRBD2. The source material was PBMCs. The sequence derives from a woman aged 50 to 60 in good health and CMV-seropositive. The encoded CDR3 is CASSLTSGVLTGELFF. The DNA sequence is TGTGCCAGCAGCTTAACTAGCGGGGTCCTCACCGGGGAGCTGTTTTTT. With the portions outside the CDR3 filled from the reference TRBV7-9 and TRBJ2-2 genes, the complete variable region becomes DTGVSQNPRHKITKRGQNVTFRCDPISEHNRLYWYRQTLGQGPEFLTYFQNEAQLEKSRLLSDRFSAERPKGSFSTLEIQRTEQGDSAMYLCASSLTSGVLTGELFFGEGSRLTVL.